This T cell receptor beta chain was found in a study of regulatory T cells in long-lasting Graves disease. Time point noted: newly diagnosed GD, antithyroid drugs for less than 3 months. The TCR library was made from RNA that had been extracted from PBMCs in TRIzol. Arm-PCR of CDR3 regions and iRepertoire HTBI primers were used to build TCR beta libraries. From the multiplex PCR reads, TCRdb called clonotypes with MiXCR, one entry per CDR3 protein. The data hold 450,000 to 600,000 distinct CDR3 sequences, with approximately 13% observed a single time. This clonotype appeared many times. Its target is unknown. Whole-study results and caveats: Persistent Graves' patients had lower TCR diversity than newly diagnosed ones.

J lost 0 bases, V lost 4 bases, and 6 bases had no gene match. Germline CDR1 and CDR2: MNHEY and SMNVEV (reference sequence). The CDR3 totals 16 residues. These sequences were also reported in another study, on T cells in Graves' hyperthyroidism and ophthalmopathy.

This specimen consisted of peripheral blood mononuclear cells (PBMCs), obtained at new diagnosis, from a patient treated with antithyroid drugs. This clonotype was obtained from a man aged 30 to 39 with Graves disease. The chain combines TRBV27 with TRBJ2-1, with 7 nucleotides matching TRBD1. The CDR3 bases are TGTGCCAGCAGTTCGGGACAGCGATACTCCTACAATGAGCAGTTCTTC. Protein sequence: CASSSGQRYSYNEQFF.